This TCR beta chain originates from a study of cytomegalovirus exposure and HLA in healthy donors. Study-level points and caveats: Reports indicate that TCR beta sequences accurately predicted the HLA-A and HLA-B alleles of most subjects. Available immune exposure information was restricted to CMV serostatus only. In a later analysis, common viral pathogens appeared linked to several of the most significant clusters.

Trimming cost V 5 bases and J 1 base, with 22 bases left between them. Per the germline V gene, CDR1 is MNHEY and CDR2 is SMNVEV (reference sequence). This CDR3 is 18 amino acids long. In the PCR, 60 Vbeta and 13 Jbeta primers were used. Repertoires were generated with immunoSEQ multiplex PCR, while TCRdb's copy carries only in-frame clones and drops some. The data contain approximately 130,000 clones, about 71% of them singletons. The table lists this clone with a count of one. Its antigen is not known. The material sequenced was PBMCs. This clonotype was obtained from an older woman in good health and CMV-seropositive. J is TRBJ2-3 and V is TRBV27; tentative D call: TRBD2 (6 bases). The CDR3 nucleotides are TGTGCCAGCAGTCCTACTTTGACCGGGAGCCGGGGCACAGATACGCAGTATTTT. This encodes CASSPTLTGSRGTDTQYF.